This T cell receptor beta chain was recorded in a study of response to subunit inactivated influenza vaccine. One entry per CDR3 protein results from TCRdb running MiXCR on the RT-PCR reads. The repertoire holds roughly 630,000 distinct CDR3 sequences, with 12% to 15% as singletons. The CDR3 is made up of 12 amino acids. Trimming shortened V by 4 bases and J by 13 bases, and 14 bases separated the two germline ends. Germline V CDR1 and CDR2: ENHRY, SYGVKD. Findings and limits, study-wide: The authors suggested that few new T cells are recruited per seasonal influenza vaccination.

The table lists this clonotype with a few counts. Its antigen is unidentified. The TCR comes from a man aged 45 to 65 who received an inactivated influenza vaccine. The input for sequencing was PBMCs from blood, taken around 14 days before vaccination. This chain links TRBV10-3 with TRBJ2-1, with a possible D match to TRBD2 (5 bases). The CDR3 DNA is TGTGCCATCAGTGGTGGACTGGAAAAACAGTTCTTC. It encodes CAISGGLEKQFF.